The 32 T cell receptor beta chains given below trace back to one sample, sequenced in a study of blood T cell repertoires in COVID-19. Method: immunoSEQ multiplex PCR; TCRdb's copy keeps in-frame clones and lacks some. The sample carries under 70,000 clones, less than 85% recorded once. Sequencing input: peripheral blood. The receptors stem from a woman in her seventies with acute or convalescent COVID-19.

This sequence joins TRBV19 and TRBJ1-5; D remains ambiguous. The germline V gene has CDR1 LNHDA and CDR2 SQIVND (reference sequence). V lost 3 bases to trimming and J lost 0 bases, with 9 bases between them. The CDR3 sequence is 15 residues long. The CDR3 region has the DNA TGTGCCAGTAGTATCGCGCGGTATAGCAATCAGCCCCAGCATTTT. This translates into CASSIARYSNQPQHF.

The CDR3 nucleotides are TGTGCCTGGAGTGAGCCAGGAACAGGGGGCTATGGCTACACCTTC. Its protein product is CAWSEPGTGGYGYTF. The J gene is TRBJ1-2, the V gene TRBV30, with 8 bases fitting TRBD1. The CDR3 length is 15 residues. The junction had 8 bases not matched to a gene; V was cut back by 1 base and J by 4 bases. The germline gives CDR1 GTSNPN, CDR2 SVGIG (reference sequence).

CDR3 nucleotide sequence: TGCGCCAGCGCCGCGGACACGACCGGAGATACGCAGTATTTT. Translated, it gives CASAADTTGDTQYF. The gene calls are TRBV5-1 and TRBJ2-3, with D perhaps TRBD1 (5 bases). Trimming took 7 bases from V and 5 from J, leaving 17 bases between them. Per the germline V gene, CDR1 is SGHRS and CDR2 is YFSETQ. The CDR3 runs 14 residues.

This clone was detected only a few times. V is TRBV4-2 and J is TRBJ2-6; tentatively, D is TRBD1 (6 bases). Per germline, CDR1 LGHNA and CDR2 YNFKEQ. This CDR3 has 19 residues. V was cut by 4 bases and J by 0 bases, with 19 bases left in between. This CDR3 is CASSPRETGKISGANVLTF. In nucleotides, the CDR3 is TGTGCCAGCAGCCCCAGGGAGACAGGAAAAATCTCTGGGGCCAACGTCCTGACTTTC.

Many counts were recorded for this clone. This chain joins TRBV7-8 and TRBJ1-5, with 9 nucleotides matching TRBD1. The length of the CDR3 is 15 residues. The trim removed 5 bases at V and 2 bases at J, leaving 4 bases unmatched. CDR1 is SGHVS, CDR2 FQNEAQ, per germline. This CDR3 reads CASSDRDRGNQPQHF. Written as DNA, the CDR3 is TGTGCCAGCAGCGACCGGGACAGGGGCAATCAGCCCCAGCATTTT.

V and J are TRBV15 and TRBJ2-1; D gene uncertain. Germline V gene sequence: CDR1 LNHNV, CDR2 YYDKDF (reference sequence). Trimming removed 3 bases from V and 7 bases from J, with 10 bases in between. The CDR3 runs 13 residues. CDR3 region: CATSSDGRNEQFF. Written as DNA, the CDR3 is TGTGCCACCAGCAGTGATGGGCGTAATGAGCAGTTCTTC.

The gene calls are TRBV27 and TRBJ2-2; 9 bases align to TRBD2. J lost 2 bases, V lost 2 bases, and 6 bases had no gene match. This CDR3 comprises 17 residues. Germline values: CDR1 MNHEY, CDR2 SMNVEV (reference sequence). CDR3 nucleotide sequence: TGTGCCAGCAGTTTAAGGGAGCGGGGGGCCAACACCGGGGAGCTGTTTTTT. Encoded protein: CASSLRERGANTGELFF.

This clone was seen a few times. The chain combines TRBV7-9 with TRBJ1-2; D possibly corresponds to TRBD1 (6 bases). Trimming pared 1 base from V and 6 bases from J, leaving 12 bases between. Germline V gives CDR1 SEHNR, CDR2 FQNEAQ (reference sequence). The CDR3 has 14 residues. In nucleotides, the CDR3 is TGTGCCAGCAGCTTAGTCGCAGGGGTGGATGGCTACACCTTC. Protein sequence: CASSLVAGVDGYTF.

The rearrangement uses TRBV6-5 and TRBJ2-7; D unclear. Per germline, CDR1 MNHEY and CDR2 SVGAGI. Trimming stripped 0 bases from V and 5 bases from J, with 8 bases between. The CDR3 runs 13 residues. CDR3 bases: TGTGCCAGCAGTTACTCACTAATACACGAGCAGTACTTC. Its translation: CASSYSLIHEQYF.

The gene calls are TRBV4-1 and TRBJ1-4; D uncertain. V lost 0 bases to trimming and J lost 6 bases, with 11 bases between them. This CDR3 has 15 residues. CDR1 and CDR2 from the germline V gene are MGHRA and YSYEKL. CDR3 loop: CASSQDPRLDEKLFF. CDR3 bases: TGCGCCAGCAGCCAAGATCCACGGCTAGATGAAAAACTGTTTTTT.

The chain has TRBV7-3 and TRBJ2-6, with 10 bases identical to TRBD1. Germline lookup yields CDR1 SGHTA and CDR2 FQGTGA. CDR3 length equals 16 residues. V was clipped by 9 bases and J by 2 bases; unmatched bases: 7. DNA for the CDR3: TGTGCCAGTTCGGACAGGGGGATCCCTGGGGCCAACGTCCTGACTTTC. This encodes CASSDRGIPGANVLTF.

This clone was observed many times. The chain uses TRBV27 and TRBJ1-2; TRBD1 matches at 7 bases. This CDR3 has 13 amino acids. From germline, CDR1 is MNHEY and CDR2 SMNVEV (reference sequence). J was trimmed by 5 bases and V by 4 bases; bases with no gene match: 4. The CDR3 DNA is TGTGCCAGCAGTTCGGACAGGTTTTATGGCTACACCTTC. It is translated as CASSSDRFYGYTF.

The chain has TRBV10-1 and TRBJ1-3; D gene uncertain. Per germline, CDR1 WNHNN and CDR2 SYGVQD (reference sequence). CDR3 size: 11 residues. V lost 6 bases, J lost 8 bases, and 8 bases lay in between. The CDR3 protein is CASRVADTIYF. In DNA form, the CDR3 reads TGCGCCAGCAGAGTCGCGGACACCATATATTTT.

The V gene is TRBV24-1, the J gene TRBJ1-2; maybe TRBD1 (5 bases). V dropped 7 bases and J dropped 4 bases, with 9 bases sitting between them. The CDR3 consists of 12 residues. Germline CDR1 and CDR2: KGHDR and SFDVKD. The CDR3 nucleotides read TGTGCCACCAGCTCGACAGCCTATGGCTACACCTTC. This encodes CATSSTAYGYTF.

There are many counts of this clone. The chain is built from TRBV4-1 and TRBJ2-3, with D possibly TRBD1 on 6 matching bases. V was shortened by 4 bases and J by 4 bases, with 18 bases between the two germline ends. The germline V gene has CDR1 MGHRA and CDR2 YSYEKL. The CDR3 is 16 amino acids. CDR3 DNA sequence: TGCGCCAGCAGCCTCCTTTCTGTCAGGGGCTCAGATACGCAGTATTTT. Its protein product is CASSLLSVRGSDTQYF.

In its sample, this clone was seen once. The gene calls are TRBV9 and TRBJ2-7, with TRBD2 identical over 7 bases. The V gene end was trimmed by 4 bases and the J gene end by 3 bases; junction bases not matched to a gene: 7. The CDR3 covers 14 residues. The germline V gene has CDR1 SGDLS and CDR2 YYNGEE. CDR3 DNA: TGTGCCAGCAGCCCCCGCATAGCGGGCTACGAGCAGTACTTC. It yields the protein CASSPRIAGYEQYF.

The chain links TRBV16 to TRBJ1-1, with D hard to call. The CDR3 covers 14 residues. The germline CDR1 and CDR2 sequences are KGHSY and FQNENV. Deletions cut 4 bases from V and 5 bases from J, with 14 bases between. The CDR3: CASSRSPWRTEAFF. Written as DNA, the CDR3 is TGTGCCAGCAGCCGGTCCCCATGGAGGACTGAAGCTTTCTTT. Full variable domain (rest looked up from reference TRBV16 and TRBJ1-1): GEEVAQTPKHLVRGEGQKAKLYCAPIKGHSYVFWYQQVLKNEFKFLISFQNENVFDETGMPKERFSAKCLPNSPCSLEIQATKLEDSAVYFCASSRSPWRTEAFFGQGTRLTVV.

This clone was detected only once. The chain employs TRBV10-3 and TRBJ2-5; possible D gene TRBD2, 5 bases. Germline CDR1 is ENHRY and CDR2 is SYGVKD. Trimming cost V 2 bases and J 6 bases, with 13 bases left between them. The CDR3 is made up of 14 amino acids. This CDR3 is CAISEVEGMKTQYF. CDR3 DNA sequence: TGTGCCATCAGTGAGGTAGAGGGTATGAAGACCCAGTACTTC.

V gene TRBV5-1 combines with J gene TRBJ1-3; TRBD1 agrees at 7 bases. CDR1 SGHRS and CDR2 YFSETQ come from the germline V gene. V shed 4 bases, J shed 2 bases, and the junction held 3 bases outside the gene matches. This CDR3 is built from 14 residues. The CDR3 here is CASSPGQAGNTIYF. The CDR3 nucleotides read TGCGCCAGCAGCCCAGGACAGGCTGGAAACACCATATATTTT.

V and J are TRBV7-3 and TRBJ2-6, with TRBD2 as a possible D gene (5 bases). This CDR3 is 15 amino acids long. V was cut by 2 bases and J by 2 bases, with 7 bases left in between. Germline V lookup: CDR1 SGHTA, CDR2 FQGTGA. Written as DNA, the CDR3 is TGTGCCAGCAGCTTAGCCGGGGCTGGGGCCAACGTCCTGACTTTC. Encoded protein: CASSLAGAGANVLTF.

This clone was seen a few times. This chain connects TRBV29-1 to TRBJ1-4, with no clear D. Germline CDR1 reads SQVTM; CDR2 reads ANQGSEA. The V end lost 7 bases, the J end lost 5 bases, and 11 bases lay between the germline ends. This CDR3 region has 12 residues. The CDR3 DNA sequence: TGCAGCGGCGGACTAAGCAATGAAAAACTGTTTTTT. The encoded protein is CSGGLSNEKLFF.

The chain couples TRBV11-3 to TRBJ2-3; D is unresolved. The CDR3 contains 14 residues. Germline V gene data show CDR1 as SGHNT and CDR2 as YENEEA. Trimming took off 5 bases at V and 4 bases at J, with 13 bases between the two ends. In DNA form, the CDR3 reads TGTGCCAGCAGCGCCCCCGCTAGATCAGATACGCAGTATTTT. As protein: CASSAPARSDTQYF.

This clone has a count of ten or more. This sequence joins TRBV19 and TRBJ1-1, with 9 bases aligning to TRBD1. The CDR3 has 14 residues. V lost 9 bases and J lost 4; bases outside the gene matches: 9. The germline V gene has CDR1 LNHDA and CDR2 SQIVND (reference sequence). The CDR3 DNA follows: TGTGCCAGCCAGACAGGGGGTCTGATCACTGAAGCTTTCTTT. This translates into CASQTGGLITEAFF. Looking up the rest from reference TRBV19 and TRBJ1-1 gives the full variable domain: DGGITQSPKYLFRKEGQNVTLSCEQNLNHDAMYWYRQDPGQGLRLIYYSQIVNDFQKGDIAEGYSVSREKKESFPLTVTSAQKNPTAFYLCASQTGGLITEAFFGQGTRLTVV.

The rearrangement links TRBV14 to TRBJ2-2, with 7 bases matching TRBD2. Germline values: CDR1 SGHDN, CDR2 FVKESK. The CDR3 is made up of 15 amino acids. V lost 4 bases and J lost 4; bases outside the gene matches: 6. The chain's CDR3 is CASSRGLVGTGELFF. The CDR3 nucleotides read TGTGCCAGCAGCCGAGGACTAGTTGGCACCGGGGAGCTGTTTTTT.

CDR3 DNA sequence: TGTGCCAGCAGCTTACGCACTAGCGGGGGCCTCAACACCGGGGAGCTGTTTTTT. It is translated as CASSLRTSGGLNTGELFF. This chain connects TRBV7-7 to TRBJ2-2; 11 nucleotides align to TRBD2. CDR1 and CDR2 (germline): SSHAT, FNYEAQ (reference sequence). The CDR3 covers 18 residues. V was pared by 2 bases and J by 2 bases, with 7 bases of the junction left unmatched.

Notes on this clone: This sample also contains other DNA sequences that code for the same CDR3. The chain uses TRBV6-5 and TRBJ1-5, with 8 bases matching TRBD1. The CDR3 runs to 14 residues. The J segment lost 4 bases and the V segment lost 6 bases, leaving 5 bases of the junction unmatched. CDR1 MNHEY and CDR2 SVGAGI come from the germline V gene. The CDR3 is CASRRTGGNQPQHF. For the CDR3, the DNA is TGTGCCAGCAGACGAACAGGGGGGAATCAGCCCCAGCATTTT.

The chain couples TRBV5-4 to TRBJ1-6; D uncertain. Germline CDR1 reads SGHNT; CDR2 reads YYREEE (reference sequence). Trimming took 5 bases from V and 10 from J, leaving 22 bases between them. The CDR3 totals 16 residues. The CDR3 bases are TGTGCCAGCAGGGCCCACGGAGGAACCCTAAGCTCACCCCTCCACTTT. Translation: CASRAHGGTLSSPLHF.

V usage is TRBV11-2 and J usage is TRBJ2-3; a possible D gene is TRBD2 (6 bases). Germline V gene data show CDR1 as SGHAT and CDR2 as FQNNGV. The CDR3 is made up of 14 amino acids. The germline V and J ends were trimmed by 6 bases and 5 bases, with 15 bases remaining between them. CDR3 coding DNA: TGTGCCAGCAGTCCTGGGCTAGCGAGAGATACGCAGTATTTT. Its protein is CASSPGLARDTQYF.

The chain employs TRBV5-1 and TRBJ1-1, with 7 positions matching TRBD1. With 0 bases clipped from V and 4 bases from J, the junction kept 3 bases outside the gene matches. The CDR3 runs to 14 residues. CDR1 is SGHRS, CDR2 YFSETQ, per germline. CDR3 loop: CASSLEGAVTEAFF. CDR3 nucleotide sequence: TGCGCCAGCAGCTTGGAGGGGGCCGTCACTGAAGCTTTCTTT.

The chain joins TRBV24-1 to TRBJ1-1, with D maybe TRBD1 (5 bases). The germline V gene encodes CDR1 KGHDR and CDR2 SFDVKD. There are 17 residues in the CDR3. V was pared by 3 bases and J by 1 base, with 17 bases between. The CDR3 DNA follows: TGTGCCACCAGTGATATCAGGGATCCAGACACGAACACTGAAGCTTTCTTT. Its translation is CATSDIRDPDTNTEAFF.

V is TRBV5-1 and J is TRBJ2-5; 8 nucleotides line up with TRBD2. The CDR3 loop spans 19 amino acids. V was pared by 2 bases and J by 7 bases, with 22 bases of the junction left unmatched. Germline loops: CDR1 SGHRS, CDR2 YFSETQ. The CDR3: CASSFSDIAPPRGAGTQYF. CDR3 sequence (DNA): TGCGCCAGCAGCTTCTCGGACATCGCTCCGCCGCGGGGGGCGGGGACCCAGTACTTC. Filled out from reference TRBV5-1 and TRBJ2-5, the complete variable domain reads KAGVTQTPRYLIKTRGQQVTLSCSPISGHRSVSWYQQTPGQGLQFLFEYFSETQRNKGNFPGRFSGRQFSNSRSEMNVSTLELGDSALYLCASSFSDIAPPRGAGTQYFGPGTRLLVL.

The chain recombines TRBV20-1 with TRBJ1-2; perhaps TRBD1 as D (5 bases). With 6 bases removed from V and 8 bases from J, the gap between germline ends came to 10 bases. The germline V gene encodes CDR1 DFQATT and CDR2 SNEGSKA (reference sequence). The CDR3 spans 10 residues. The CDR3 DNA follows: TGCAGTGCGCGGGGGTCGGGCTACACCTTC. This gives the protein CSARGSGYTF.